This paragraph covers one T cell receptor beta chain sequence. What it binds is unknown. Each sample came from a Caucasian adult donor living in Nashville, Tennessee. The germline gives CDR1 KGHSH, CDR2 LQKENI. The CDR3 runs 16 residues. The trim removed 1 base at V and 9 bases at J, leaving 7 bases unmatched. This specimen belongs to a study of shared clonotypes between healthy human individuals. Turning to the study itself: Sampling drew on donors who were a couple of women and a few men aged 18 to 49. Study-wide results and limits: Among the subsets, naive ones generally showed larger estimated richness than memory ones. Tissue TCR repertoires likely differ from these blood-only repertoires.

Measured with immunoSEQ multiplex PCR; TCRdb has only the in-frame clones, and not every one. The sample yields about 1.1 million clones, approximately 78% seen once. This sequence originates from a man between 18 and 35 years old in good health. Some clones in this sample may be carry-over from other donors' samples. The V and J genes are TRBV18 and TRBJ1-5; 12 nucleotides match TRBD1. The sequenced material came from memory CD4+ T cells from PBMCs. The subset was: CD45RA-negative fraction. Here the CDR3 reads CASSPQGQGATWPQHF. DNA for the CDR3: TGTGCCAGCTCACCACAGGGACAGGGGGCCACTTGGCCCCAGCATTTT.